The T cell receptor beta chain described here comes from a study of cytomegalovirus exposure and HLA in healthy donors. Whole-study findings and limits: With later analysis, a missense DCLRE1C variant became linked to TCR beta V- and J-gene trimming. Researchers reported that three CMV-associated chains were confirmed in vitro as CMV antigen-specific. Associated with cytomegalovirus, according to the listing, were 170 or so TCR beta chains. In an earlier analysis, most TCR beta V segments were productive about 90% or about 30% of the time.

The CDR3 sequence is 17 residues long. The germline V gene has CDR1 KGHSH and CDR2 LQKENI. The junction had 8 bases not matched to a gene; V was cut back by 2 bases and J by 1 base. A single count supports this clone. Antigen specificity is unknown. The study ran its PCR with 60 Vbeta and 13 Jbeta primers. Produced via immunoSEQ multiplex PCR; TCRdb's table is partial and in-frame only. The sample records more than 150,000 clones, around 72% being singletons. This sequence joins TRBV18 and TRBJ1-1, with 9 positions matching TRBD1. Sequenced sample: PBMCs. This TCR was recovered from a woman in her forties or fifties in good health and CMV-seropositive. The CDR3 DNA is TGTGCCAGCTCACCATTGCCCGTGGGACAGGGGAACACTGAAGCTTTCTTT. Protein product: CASSPLPVGQGNTEAFF.